This TCR beta chain was observed in a study of CD8 T cells in Susac syndrome. The germline CDR1 and CDR2 sequences are SGHRS and YFSETQ. This CDR3 comprises 13 residues. V was shortened by 0 bases and J by 2 bases, with 6 bases between the two germline ends. Reverse transcription of about 0.5 to 1 ug RNA was carried out with random hexamers. TCRdb reprocessed the immunoSEQ multiplex PCR reads via MiXCR and lists one record per CDR3 protein. The sample has 190,000 or so distinct CDR3 sequences, roughly 94% seen once; the top ten hold approximately 0.081%. This clonotype was found a few times. The sample was CD4+ T cells from PBMCs. The rearrangement joins TRBV5-1 to TRBJ2-7; perhaps TRBD1 as D (5 bases). The receptor was derived from a human donor with multiple sclerosis. This chain's CDR3 is CASSLDRTYEQYF. The CDR3 DNA follows: TGCGCCAGCAGCTTGGACAGGACCTACGAGCAGTACTTC.